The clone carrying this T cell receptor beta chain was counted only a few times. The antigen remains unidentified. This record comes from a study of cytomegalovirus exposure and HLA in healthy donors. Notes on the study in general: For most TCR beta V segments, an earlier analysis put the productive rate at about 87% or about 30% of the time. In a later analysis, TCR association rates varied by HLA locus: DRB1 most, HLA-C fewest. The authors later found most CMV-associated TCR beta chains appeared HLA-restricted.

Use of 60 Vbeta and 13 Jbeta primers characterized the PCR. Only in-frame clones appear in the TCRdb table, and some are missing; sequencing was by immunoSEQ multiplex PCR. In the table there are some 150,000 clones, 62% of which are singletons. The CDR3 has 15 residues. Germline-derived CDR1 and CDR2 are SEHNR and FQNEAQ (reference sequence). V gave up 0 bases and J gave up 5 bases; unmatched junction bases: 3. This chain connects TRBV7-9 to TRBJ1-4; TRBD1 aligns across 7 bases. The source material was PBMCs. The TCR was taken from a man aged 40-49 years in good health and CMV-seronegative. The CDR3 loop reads CASSLARDSNEKLFF. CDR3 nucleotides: TGTGCCAGCAGCTTAGCGCGGGACAGCAATGAAAAACTGTTTTTT. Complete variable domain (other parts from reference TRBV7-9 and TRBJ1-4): DTGVSQNPRHKITKRGQNVTFRCDPISEHNRLYWYRQTLGQGPEFLTYFQNEAQLEKSRLLSDRFSAERPKGSFSTLEIQRTEQGDSAMYLCASSLARDSNEKLFFGSGTQLSVL.